The 8 T cell receptor beta chains reported below all come from one sample, sequenced in a study of a mutant IDH1 vaccine in newly diagnosed glioma. Clones were read by immunoSEQ multiplex PCR, and TCRdb kept only the in-frame ones, dropping some. The table lists 30,000 to 45,000 clones, roughly 90% of them singletons. These TCRs are of unknown antigen specificity. Time point defined: week 5, during vaccination. Vaccination used 300 ug of mutant IDH1 20-mer peptide per dose, with topical imiquimod. Here the sequenced sample was PBMCs, taken from a glioma patient whose treatment included an IDH1 peptide vaccine. All receptors come from a man aged 50-59 years with glioma.

This clone was observed a single time. The V and J genes are TRBV7-9 and TRBJ2-7; 8 bases match TRBD2. Germline loops: CDR1 SEHNR, CDR2 FQNEAQ (reference sequence). The CDR3 runs 16 residues. The trim removed 4 bases at V and 3 bases at J, leaving 11 bases unmatched. CDR3 residues: CASSSFMRGAYYEQYF. CDR3 in DNA: TGTGCCAGCAGCTCCTTCATGCGGGGGGCGTACTACGAGCAGTACTTC.

V usage is TRBV13 and J usage is TRBJ2-3; the D gene is possibly TRBD2 (6 bases). This CDR3 region has 17 residues. Trimming pared 4 bases from V and 2 bases from J, leaving 19 bases between. Per germline, CDR1 PRHDT and CDR2 FYEKMQ (reference sequence). CDR3 region: CASSSLGVPSDTDTQYF. The CDR3 DNA reads as TGTGCCAGCAGCTCCCTGGGAGTGCCTAGCGACACAGATACGCAGTATTTT.

The chain links TRBV6-1 to TRBJ2-3; D is uncertain. Trimming took off 3 bases at V and 0 bases at J, with 1 base between the two ends. Germline CDR1 reads MNHNS; CDR2 reads SASEGT. There are 12 residues in the CDR3. For the CDR3, the DNA is TGTGCCAGCAGTGACAGCACAGATACGCAGTATTTT. Translation: CASSDSTDTQYF.

The V and J genes are TRBV7-6 and TRBJ2-7, with D possibly TRBD2 on 6 matching bases. Germline V gene lookup returns CDR1 SGHVS and CDR2 FNYEAQ. V lost 4 bases and J lost 2, with 21 bases in between. This CDR3 has 17 residues. CDR3 region: CASSSEGPTSPTYEQYF. As DNA, the CDR3 is TGTGCCAGCAGCTCAGAAGGGCCGACTAGTCCGACCTACGAGCAGTACTTC. The variable domain in full, with the rest retrieved from reference TRBV7-6 and TRBJ2-7, is GAGVSQSPRYKVTKRGQDVALRCDPISGHVSLYWYRQALGQGPEFLTYFNYEAQQDKSGLPNDRFSAERPEGSISTLTIQRTEQRDSAMYRCASSSEGPTSPTYEQYFGPGTRLTVT.

The chain has TRBV7-9 and TRBJ2-3; weak D call: TRBD1 (6 bases). Trimming cost V 4 bases and J 3 bases, with 8 bases left between them. CDR3 length equals 13 residues. Germline V gene data show CDR1 as SEHNR and CDR2 as FQNEAQ (reference sequence). CDR3 sequence: CASSSRGTDTQYF. Here the CDR3 DNA reads TGTGCCAGCAGCTCCAGGGGAACAGATACGCAGTATTTT.

The J gene is TRBJ1-2, the V gene TRBV28, with 8 positions matching TRBD1. Germline values: CDR1 MDHEN, CDR2 SYDVKM. The junction had 9 bases not matched to a gene; V was cut back by 8 bases and J by 10 bases. The CDR3 spans 12 residues. This CDR3 reads CASVLDRGAYTF. CDR3 bases: TGTGCCAGCGTACTTGACAGGGGAGCCTACACCTTC.

The DNA for the CDR3 is TGTGCCAGCAGTTACGGGGCAGGGGGCTTCACTGAAGCTTTCTTT. Protein sequence: CASSYGAGGFTEAFF. The rearrangement uses TRBV6-5 and TRBJ1-1; TRBD1 aligns across 8 bases. Germline V gene sequence: CDR1 MNHEY, CDR2 SVGAGI. The CDR3 runs to 15 residues. Unmatched junction bases numbered 6, after V lost 2 bases and J lost 4 bases.

Worth noting for this clone: The junction and the germline gene differ at one end; a read error may be behind it. This chain's CDR3 is CASSEQGPQSF. CDR3 nucleotide sequence: TGTGCCAGCAGTGAGCAGGGCCCCCAGTCTTTC. V usage is TRBV2 and J usage is TRBJ2-6, with D tentatively TRBD1 (5 bases). This CDR3 is built from 11 residues. Germline assignment: CDR1 SNHLY and CDR2 FYNNEI.